Listed below are T cell receptor beta chains from one sample, sequenced in a study of identical twins. TCRdb used MiXCR to reprocess the 5' RACE reads, holding one entry per CDR3 protein. The repertoire consists of about 1.7 million distinct CDR3 sequences, with around 33% occurring once and the leading ten covering less than 0.35%. Sequencing input: cord blood. The source of these receptors is a newborn girl in good health. Each CDR3 is given with its conserved first and last residue. A D gene is named only where the DNA matches it firmly. Part of the rows lack a size; the others show once, few, many or a class for expanded clones.

j_call d_call clone_size v_call cdr3_nt cdr3_aa
TRBJ1-2 . few TRBV7-2 TGTGCCAGCAGCCCCAAGGGAATCAGTAACTATGGCTACACCTTC CASSPKGISNYGYTF
TRBJ2-7 . . TRBV20-1 TGCAGTGCTAGAGATCATCTCGGGGCGGACTACGGGCAGTACTTC CSARDHLGADYGQYF
TRBJ2-3 TRBD1 . TRBV10-1 TGCGCCAGCATAACTTTCCAGGGGGCCACAGATACGCAGTATTTT CASITFQGATDTQYF
TRBJ1-4 TRBD1 . TRBV4-3 TGCGCCAGCAGCCAATTTTTACAGGGGGCGGGCGAAAAACTGTTTTTT CASSQFLQGAGEKLFF
TRBJ2-5 TRBD1 . TRBV29-1 TGCAGCGTTGGGGGGACAGCCCCTGCCCAAGAGACCCAGTACTTC CSVGGTAPAQETQYF
TRBJ2-3 . once TRBV6-5 TGTGCCGGCAGTTACTCGAGGCGGGGTAGCACAGATACGCAGTATTTT CAGSYSRRGSTDTQYF
TRBJ2-7 TRBD1 . TRBV20-1 TGCAGTGCTAGCTTCAGGACAGGCGGGTACGAGCAGTACTTC CSASFRTGGYEQYF
TRBJ2-2 . few TRBV7-9 TGTGCCAGCAGCTTAAGGTGGACCCGGGAGACCGGGGAGCTGTTTTTT CASSLRWTRETGELFF
TRBJ1-2 . few TRBV27 TGTGCCAGCAGTTATTCCGTCGGTTATGGCTACACCTTC CASSYSVGYGYTF
TRBJ1-3 . . TRBV7-8 TGTGCCAGCAGCTTAGTTTTTAACTCTGGAAACACCATATATTTT CASSLVFNSGNTIYF
TRBJ2-4 . . TRBV30 TGTGCCTGGAGGTCTACCTTAGAAAACATTCAGTACTTC CAWRSTLENIQYF
TRBJ2-7 TRBD1 once TRBV20-1 TGCAGTGCTAGAGGGTTGATCCGGGACAGCCCCTACGAGCAGTACTTC CSARGLIRDSPYEQYF
TRBJ2-1 TRBD1 . TRBV4-1 TGCGCCAGCAGCCAAATCCCGGGACAGGGTTCTTGGTCCTACAATGAGCAGTTCTTC CASSQIPGQGSWSYNEQFF
TRBJ1-1 TRBD1 few TRBV7-9 TGTGCCAGCAGCTCGGGACAGCCTGAAGCTTTCTTT CASSSGQPEAFF
TRBJ1-1 TRBD1 few TRBV4-1 TGCGCCAGCAGCCAACAACAGGGGACTAAGGCTGAAGCTTTCTTT CASSQQQGTKAEAFF
TRBJ2-1 . few TRBV4-2 TGTGCCAGCAGCCAAGATGCGGCGGGGGCATACAATGAGCAGTTCTTC CASSQDAAGAYNEQFF
TRBJ2-7 . . TRBV27 TGTGCCAGCAGTTTATCCCCTAGCAGTCACGAGCAGTACTTC CASSLSPSSHEQYF
TRBJ2-3 TRBD2 . TRBV3-1 TGTGCCAGCAGCCAAGATCCCAGCGGGGGGACCACAGATACGCAGTATTTT CASSQDPSGGTTDTQYF
TRBJ1-5 . . TRBV20-1 TGCAGTGCTAGTTCGACGGTCTACAATCAGCCCCAGCATTTT CSASSTVYNQPQHF
TRBJ1-5 . . TRBV6-1 TGTGCCAGCAGTGAAAGTGGACAGCTCAATCAGCCCCAGCATTTT CASSESGQLNQPQHF
TRBJ2-6 . . TRBV27 TGTGCCAGCAGTCTGGTCCCCCTCTCTGGGGCCAACGTCCTGACTTTC CASSLVPLSGANVLTF
TRBJ2-1 . many TRBV2 TGTGCCAGCAGTGAAGCGCTTAGTGTGTTCTTC CASSEALSVFF
TRBJ2-7 TRBD2 . TRBV10-3 TGTGCCATCTCGCCTAGCGGGGTCCACGAGCAGTACTTC CAISPSGVHEQYF
TRBJ2-6 . . TRBV20-1 TGCAGTGGTAGCGAGGAAGCTGGGGCCAACGTCCTGACTTTC CSGSEEAGANVLTF
TRBJ1-1 . . TRBV7-2 TGTGCCAGCAGCCGGACAGTCTTTGGCACTGAAGCTTTCTTT CASSRTVFGTEAFF
TRBJ1-6 . few TRBV27 TGTGCCAGCAGCCCAACAGGGTCCCCGAGCTCCTATAATTCACCCCTCCACTTT CASSPTGSPSSYNSPLHF
TRBJ2-1 . many TRBV9 TGTGCCAGCAGCGTAGGTGGAGGTGAGCAGTTCTTC CASSVGGGEQFF
TRBJ1-1 . many TRBV3-1 TGCGCCAGCAGCCAAGGCGGATCCACTGAAGCTTTCTTT CASSQGGSTEAFF
TRBJ1-5 . . TRBV20-1 TGCAGTGCTAGTGCGGGAGACTATAGCAATCAGCCCCAGCATTTT CSASAGDYSNQPQHF
TRBJ2-1 . . TRBV10-3 TGTGCCATCAGTGATGCCGGCTCCTACAATGAGCAGTTCTTC CAISDAGSYNEQFF